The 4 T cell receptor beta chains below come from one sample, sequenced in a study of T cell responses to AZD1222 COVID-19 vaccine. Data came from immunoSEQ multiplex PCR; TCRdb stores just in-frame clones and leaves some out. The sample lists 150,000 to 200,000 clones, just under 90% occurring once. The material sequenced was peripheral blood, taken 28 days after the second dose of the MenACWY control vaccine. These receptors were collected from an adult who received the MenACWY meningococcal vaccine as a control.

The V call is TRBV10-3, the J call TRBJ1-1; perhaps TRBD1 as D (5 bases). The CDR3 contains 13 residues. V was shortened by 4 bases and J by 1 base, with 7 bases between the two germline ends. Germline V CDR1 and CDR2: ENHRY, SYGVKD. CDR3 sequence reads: CAISARGNTEAFF. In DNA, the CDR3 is TGTGCCATCAGTGCTAGGGGGAACACTGAAGCTTTCTTT.

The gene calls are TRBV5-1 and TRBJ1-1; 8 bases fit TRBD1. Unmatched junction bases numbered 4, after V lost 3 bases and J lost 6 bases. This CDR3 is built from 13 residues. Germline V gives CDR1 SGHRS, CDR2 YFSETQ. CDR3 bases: TGCGCCAGCAGCTCAGGGGGCGGCCCTGAAGCTTTCTTT. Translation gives CASSSGGGPEAFF.

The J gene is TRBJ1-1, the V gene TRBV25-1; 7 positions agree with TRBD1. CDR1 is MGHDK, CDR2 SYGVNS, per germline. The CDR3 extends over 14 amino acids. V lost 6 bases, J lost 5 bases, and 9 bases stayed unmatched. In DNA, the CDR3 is TGTGCCAGCAGACCCTTAGGGGGCTGGACTGAAGCTTTCTTT. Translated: CASRPLGGWTEAFF.

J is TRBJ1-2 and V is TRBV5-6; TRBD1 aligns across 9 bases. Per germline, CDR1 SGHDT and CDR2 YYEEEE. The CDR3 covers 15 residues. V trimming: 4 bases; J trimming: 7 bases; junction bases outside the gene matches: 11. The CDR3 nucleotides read TGTGCCAGCAGCCCAGCGGGACAGGGTCGTGTTGGCTACACCTTC. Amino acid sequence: CASSPAGQGRVGYTF.